The clone carrying this TCR beta chain was observed at least ten times. The antigen remains undetermined. The data originate from a study of T-cell reconstitution after alpha-beta-depleted transplantation in children. Regarding the study as a whole: Surviving recipient T cells and thymic progenitors produced the high day-60 TCRbeta diversity seen in some patients. Hyperexpanded clones declined; after one year, newly produced T cells mostly supplied diversity. Several hundred expanded graft clones reportedly supplied alpha-beta T cells about two months after transplant.

Per germline, CDR1 SNHLY and CDR2 FYNNEI. Trimming removed 8 bases from V and 4 bases from J, with 11 bases in between. The CDR3 is made up of 12 amino acids. TCRbeta library construction was performed incorporating unique molecular identifiers. TCRdb itself ran the PCR reads through MiXCR, one entry per CDR3 protein. The data contain hundreds of thousands of distinct CDR3 sequences, under 15% of them singletons. The receptor was derived from a girl under 10 years old with congenital amegakaryocytic thrombocytopenia, due to receive a stem cell transplant. Sequences were derived from PBMCs, sampled before TCRalphabeta/CD19-depleted stem cell transplant. This chain links TRBV2 with TRBJ1-2; the D is unclear. CDR3 residues: CASGQVIYGYTF. The DNA of the CDR3 is TGTGCCAGCGGTCAGGTGATCTATGGCTACACCTTC.